This TCR beta chain originates from a study of vaccination and CD4 T cells after COVID-19. Study-level background: The interval from dose two to post-vaccine sampling had a median of roughly 72 days, and it ranged from 14 to 241.

An Oncomine TCR Beta short-read assay was used to sequence the DNA from cultured CD4+ T cells. MiXCR, run by TCRdb on the PCR reads, gives a single entry per CDR3 protein. The data contain about 4,600 distinct CDR3 sequences, approximately 30% of them singletons. Treatment: roughly 11-day PBMC culture with coronavirus spike peptide pools or control peptides (ViraFEST assay). V lost 3 bases to trimming and J lost 1 base, with 1 base between them. Germline-derived CDR1 and CDR2 are SGHNT and YYREEE (reference sequence). This CDR3 is 11 amino acids long. On this clonotype: What it recognizes is unknown.

The gene calls are TRBV5-4 and TRBJ2-5; D not resolved. The sequence derives from a human donor who had recovered from COVID-19. The sample consisted of CD4+ T cells from blood, cultured in vitro. CDR3 coding DNA: TGTGCCAGCAGCTCCCAAGAGACCCAGTACTTC. It specifies CASSSQETQYF.